The T cell receptor beta chain under discussion was sequenced for a study of metastatic and nonmetastatic thyroid tumors. For the study at large: Across peripheral blood and tumor or nodule tissue samples taken from malignant and benign thyroid patients, the repertoires were compared with one another. Study results and caveats: Within blood and tumor, benign nodules reportedly had significantly lower TCR beta diversity than malignant thyroid tumors did.

Note on this clone: What it binds is unknown.

In the study's own analysis: Between-group CDR3 differences, defined by clinicopathological status, yielded a distant-metastasis classifier for papillary thyroid cancer. With MiXCR, TCRdb reprocessed the PCR reads. Here the V and J calls rest on TCRdb's processing, not on the authors' analysis. The sample lists around 3,500 clones; around 34% were seen once. No patient had received any treatment before thyroid surgery. CDR3 length: 16 residues. The V gene's germline CDR1 is SGHNT and CDR2 YYREEE (reference sequence). V was shortened by 0 bases and J by 5 bases, with 17 bases between the two germline ends.

The sequencing sample was made of adjacent normal tissue. The origin of this receptor is a female donor with papillary thyroid cancer or a benign thyroid nodule (not recorded which). Some clones in this sample may be carry-over from other donors' samples. The chain employs TRBV5-4 and TRBJ2-5, with D unresolved. The CDR3 region has the DNA TGTGCCAGCAGCTTGGATGGAAATACATTCCTTGAGACCCAGTACTTC. It codes for CASSLDGNTFLETQYF.